These 3 T cell receptor beta chains share one sample of origin, sequenced in a study of cytomegalovirus exposure and HLA in healthy donors. 60 Vbeta and 13 Jbeta primers were used in PCR. Here immunoSEQ multiplex PCR was the method, and the copy in TCRdb shows in-frame clones only, minus some. Among under 45,000 clones listed, roughly 60% were seen once. The sequenced sample consisted of PBMCs. The receptors were sampled from a human donor in good health.

This chain uses TRBV5-4 with TRBJ1-4; tentative D call: TRBD1 (6 bases). The ends were cut back, 3 bases at V and 0 bases at J, with 9 bases in the middle. Germline V lookup: CDR1 SGHNT, CDR2 YYREEE (reference sequence). The CDR3 is 15 residues long. The DNA for the CDR3 is TGTGCCAGCAGCTCAACAGGGCCAACTAATGAAAAACTGTTTTTT. It specifies CASSSTGPTNEKLFF.

The rearrangement joins TRBV7-9 to TRBJ2-7, with D perhaps matching TRBD2 (5 bases). This CDR3 is built from 14 residues. Trimming left V 5 bases short and J 3 bases short, with 14 bases between. Germline CDR1 reads SEHNR; CDR2 reads FQNEAQ (reference sequence). The CDR3 sequence is CASSRSGNIYEQYF. In DNA form, the CDR3 reads TGTGCCAGCAGCCGGTCCGGGAACATCTACGAGCAGTACTTC.

The chain recombines TRBV18 with TRBJ2-7; D gene unclear. CDR1 and CDR2 from the germline V gene are KGHSH and LQKENI. This CDR3 is 14 amino acids long. The V gene lost 2 bases and the J gene lost 1 base, with 9 bases spanning the gap. For the CDR3, the DNA is TGTGCCAGCTCACCAAGCGACGGATCCTACGAGCAGTACTTC. Encoded protein: CASSPSDGSYEQYF.